A single sample gave rise to the 3 T cell receptor beta chains below, sequenced in a study of low-dose radiotherapy and immunotherapy resistance in tumors. First-strand cDNA relied on TRAV- and TRBV-specific primers spanning alpha and beta chains. TCR amplification involved approximately 20 PCR cycles with a constant-region primer and V-primer adapter. TCRdb reprocessed the reads with MiXCR, giving one entry per CDR3 protein. The sample lists roughly 10,000 distinct CDR3 sequences; roughly 60% were seen once. The receptor source for this set is a human donor with advanced metastatic prostate, ovarian, gallbladder or colorectal cancer (not recorded which). This table probably holds off-target reads from a library built for another chain.

The chain uses TRBV18 and TRBJ1-1; 8 bases line up with TRBD1. The CDR3 is made up of 14 amino acids. After removal of 6 bases from V and 3 bases from J, the junction contained 6 bases not matched to a gene. From germline, CDR1 is KGHSH and CDR2 LQKENI. CDR3 residues: CASSQDRDYTEAFF. As DNA, the CDR3 is TGTGCCAGCTCCCAGGACAGGGACTACACTGAAGCTTTCTTT.

This chain connects TRBV2 to TRBJ2-7; D unclear. With 6 bases removed from V and 1 base from J, the gap between germline ends came to 16 bases. The CDR3 sequence is 15 residues long. Germline loops: CDR1 SNHLY, CDR2 FYNNEI. CDR3 nucleotide sequence: TGTGCCAGCAGGGAGCATCGTCCCGAATCCTACGAGCAGTACTTC. It encodes CASREHRPESYEQYF.

This chain joins TRBV11-1 and TRBJ2-7; a possible D gene is TRBD2 (6 bases). The CDR3 consists of 15 residues. Germline V gene data show CDR1 as SGHAT and CDR2 as FQDESV (reference sequence). Trimming took 5 bases from V and 7 from J, leaving 21 bases between them. The CDR3 sequence: CASSPWTTTGLEQYF. DNA for the CDR3: TGTGCCAGCAGCCCCTGGACTACTACTGGACTGGAGCAGTACTTC. Full variable domain (missing parts from reference TRBV11-1 and TRBJ2-7): EAEVAQSPRYKITEKSQAVAFWCDPISGHATLYWYRQILGQGPELLVQFQDESVVDDSQLPKDRFSAERLKGVDSTLKIQPAELGDSAMYLCASSPWTTTGLEQYFGPGTRLTVT.